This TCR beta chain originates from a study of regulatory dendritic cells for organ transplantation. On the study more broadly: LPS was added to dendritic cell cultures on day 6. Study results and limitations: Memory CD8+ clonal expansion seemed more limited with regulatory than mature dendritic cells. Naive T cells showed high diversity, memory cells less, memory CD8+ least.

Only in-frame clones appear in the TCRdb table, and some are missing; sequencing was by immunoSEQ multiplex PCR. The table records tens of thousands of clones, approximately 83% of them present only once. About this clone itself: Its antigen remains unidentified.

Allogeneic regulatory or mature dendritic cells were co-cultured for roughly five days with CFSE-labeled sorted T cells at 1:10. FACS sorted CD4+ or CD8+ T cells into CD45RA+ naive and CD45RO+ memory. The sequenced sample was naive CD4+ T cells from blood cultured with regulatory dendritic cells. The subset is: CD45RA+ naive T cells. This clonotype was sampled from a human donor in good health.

CDR3 nucleotide sequence: TGTGCCAGCAGCTCAGGTGTGCGGGGGGGGACCCAGTACTTC. Protein product: CASSSGVRGGTQYF. The chain links TRBV5-6 to TRBJ2-5; TRBD2 matches at 9 bases. Unmatched junction bases numbered 7, after V lost 3 bases and J lost 7 bases. Germline V lookup: CDR1 SGHDT, CDR2 YYEEEE. This CDR3 is built from 14 residues.